The 18 T cell receptor beta chains below all came from one sample that was sequenced in a study of blood T cell repertoires in COVID-19. Clones were sequenced by immunoSEQ multiplex PCR, and TCRdb holds only the in-frame ones, with some missing. The sample carries fewer than 600,000 clones, approximately 89% recorded once. Sequences were obtained from peripheral blood. The origin of the receptors is a man aged 18 to 30 with COVID-19, enrolled during active disease.

The chain employs TRBV5-4 and TRBJ2-3; 8 positions agree with TRBD2. V was pared by 5 bases and J by 2 bases, with 4 bases of the junction left unmatched. The V gene's germline CDR1 is SGHNT and CDR2 YYREEE (reference sequence). The CDR3 runs to 14 residues. The CDR3 sequence: CASRSSGVTDTQYF. The DNA of the CDR3 is TGTGCCAGCAGGAGTAGCGGGGTCACAGATACGCAGTATTTT. Based on the CDR3 plus reference TRBV5-4 and TRBJ2-3, the full variable domain is ETGVTQSPTHLIKTRGQQVTLRCSSQSGHNTVSWYQQALGQGPQFIFQYYREEENGRGNFPPRFSGLQFPNYSSELNVNALELDDSALYLCASRSSGVTDTQYFGPGTRLTVL.

In regard to this clone: Germline and junction disagree at one end, which may indicate a read error. In DNA form, the CDR3 reads TGCGCCAGCAGCTTGGGCGCAGGGAACCCCGGGGAGCTGTTTTTT. This codes for CASSLGAGNPGELFF. The chain recombines TRBV5-1 with TRBJ2-2; D might be TRBD1 (5 bases). Germline loops: CDR1 SGHRS, CDR2 YFSETQ. CDR3 length equals 15 residues.

The chain is built from TRBV6-6 and TRBJ1-1; no firm D call. Germline V gives CDR1 MNHNY, CDR2 SVGAGI (reference sequence). The CDR3 consists of 14 residues. V gave up 5 bases and J gave up 8 bases, with 18 bases separating them. This chain's CDR3 is CASSPTGEGGEAFF. In nucleotides, the CDR3 is TGTGCCAGCAGTCCCACCGGGGAGGGCGGGGAAGCTTTCTTT.

The chain is built from TRBV6-1 and TRBJ2-7; D uncertain. This CDR3 is built from 14 residues. Germline loops: CDR1 MNHNS, CDR2 SASEGT. The V and J ends lost 2 bases and 2 bases respectively, with 10 bases between them. CDR3 in amino acids: CASSENPRAYEQYF. For the CDR3, the DNA is TGTGCCAGCAGTGAAAACCCACGGGCCTACGAGCAGTACTTC.

The rearrangement links TRBV5-1 to TRBJ2-2; 8 bases match TRBD2. The germline CDR1 and CDR2 sequences are SGHRS and YFSETQ. The CDR3 sequence is 15 residues long. J lost 6 bases, V lost 4 bases, and 8 bases had no gene match. The CDR3 sequence is CASSPATSAPGELFF. The CDR3 nucleotides read TGCGCCAGCAGCCCGGCGACTAGCGCACCCGGGGAGCTGTTTTTT.

V and J are TRBV19 and TRBJ2-4; 10 bases are shared with TRBD1. Germline assignment: CDR1 LNHDA and CDR2 SQIVND (reference sequence). Unmatched junction bases numbered 9, after V lost 5 bases and J lost 5 bases. This CDR3 contains 16 residues. In DNA form, the CDR3 reads TGTGCCAGTAGTTTCCGGGACAGGGGTTTGGAAAACATTCAGTACTTC. It translates to CASSFRDRGLENIQYF.

The genes are TRBV2 and TRBJ2-1; no clear D. V was trimmed by 8 bases and J by 4 bases, leaving 9 bases between them. The CDR3 loop spans 12 amino acids. Germline V lookup: CDR1 SNHLY, CDR2 FYNNEI. This chain's CDR3 is CASAQDYNEQFF. In DNA, the CDR3 is TGTGCCAGCGCCCAGGATTACAATGAGCAGTTCTTC.

The chain employs TRBV4-2 and TRBJ2-7; D is possibly TRBD2 (5 bases). The CDR3 sequence is 13 residues long. V was pared by 4 bases and J by 3 bases, with 10 bases between. CDR1 is LGHNA, CDR2 YNFKEQ, per germline. The CDR3 loop reads CASSPSRGYEQYF. The CDR3 DNA reads TGTGCCAGCAGCCCCTCCCGGGGCTACGAGCAGTACTTC.

The genes are TRBV4-1 and TRBJ2-2; TRBD2 agrees at 7 bases. Germline CDR1 and CDR2: MGHRA and YSYEKL. This CDR3 contains 12 residues. The trim removed 4 bases at V and 7 bases at J, leaving 0 bases unmatched. The CDR3 region is CASSPGGGELFF. In DNA, the CDR3 is TGCGCCAGCAGCCCGGGGGGCGGGGAGCTGTTTTTT.

V gene TRBV24-1 combines with J gene TRBJ2-1, with 10 nucleotides matching TRBD2. The germline V gene encodes CDR1 KGHDR and CDR2 SFDVKD. Unmatched junction bases numbered 7, after V lost 3 bases and J lost 9 bases. This CDR3 is built from 15 residues. The CDR3 nucleotides are TGTGCCACCAGTGATCCTCGGACTAGCGGTATTGAGCAGTTCTTC. As protein: CATSDPRTSGIEQFF.

J is TRBJ2-3 and V is TRBV28; TRBD1 matches 8 bases. With 3 bases clipped from V and 5 bases from J, the junction kept 7 bases outside the gene matches. CDR1 is MDHEN and CDR2 is SYDVKM in the germline V gene. The CDR3 totals 15 residues. CDR3 sequence (DNA): TGTGCCAGCAGTTTCCGCCGACAGGGGCTAGATACGCAGTATTTT. It translates to CASSFRRQGLDTQYF.

The rearrangement uses TRBV14 and TRBJ2-1; 7 nucleotides match TRBD1. The length of the CDR3 is 14 residues. V lost 4 bases and J lost 7; bases outside the gene matches: 7. Per the germline V gene, CDR1 is SGHDN and CDR2 is FVKESK. CDR3 sequence reads: CASSRDRVRNEQFF. The CDR3 bases are TGTGCCAGCAGCCGCGACAGGGTCCGAAATGAGCAGTTCTTC.

This clone came up once. This sequence joins TRBV5-6 and TRBJ1-2; 9 bases are a match to TRBD1. The CDR3 has 13 amino acids. V lost 2 bases and J lost 9; bases outside the gene matches: 5. Germline CDR1 is SGHDT and CDR2 is YYEEEE. DNA of the CDR3: TGTGCCAGCAGCTTCGGGACAGGGAGGCGCTACACCTTC. Translated: CASSFGTGRRYTF. Full variable domain (outside the CDR3, taken from reference TRBV5-6 and TRBJ1-2): DAGVTQSPTHLIKTRGQQVTLRCSPKSGHDTVSWYQQALGQGPQFIFQYYEEEERQRGNFPDRFSGHQFPNYSSELNVNALLLGDSALYLCASSFGTGRRYTFGSGTRLTVV.

The rearrangement links TRBV2 to TRBJ1-5; maybe TRBD1 (6 bases). V gave up 8 bases and J gave up 5 bases, with 10 bases separating them. CDR1 is SNHLY and CDR2 is FYNNEI in the germline V gene. This CDR3 has 12 residues. In nucleotides, the CDR3 is TGTGCCAGCGGGGGCCGAGATCAGCCCCAGCATTTT. Its translation is CASGGRDQPQHF.

This chain connects TRBV4-1 to TRBJ2-1, with 8 nucleotides matching TRBD2. Unmatched junction bases numbered 9, after V lost 0 bases and J lost 5 bases. Germline lookup yields CDR1 MGHRA and CDR2 YSYEKL. This CDR3 has 17 amino acids. For the CDR3, the DNA is TGCGCCAGCAGCCAAGATCTCGGACTAGCACAAGACAATGAGCAGTTCTTC. It translates to CASSQDLGLAQDNEQFF.

With respect to this clone: Germline and junction disagree at one end, which may indicate a read error. The gene calls are TRBV7-8 and TRBJ1-1; TRBD1 is a possible D gene (6 bases). Germline V gives CDR1 SGHVS, CDR2 FQNEAQ. There are 13 residues in the CDR3. CDR3 nucleotides: TGTGCCAGCAGCTCCGGACAGAACCCTGAAGCTTTCTTT. This sequence encodes CASSSGQNPEAFF.

This chain links TRBV13 with TRBJ2-3; perhaps TRBD2 as D (5 bases). The V gene lost 5 bases and the J gene lost 4 bases, with 10 bases spanning the gap. This CDR3 region has 13 residues. Looked up from germline, CDR1 is PRHDT and CDR2 is FYEKMQ (reference sequence). CDR3 DNA sequence: TGTGCCAGCAGCCACGTCGGGGCAGATACGCAGTATTTT. This sequence encodes CASSHVGADTQYF.

The CDR3 here is CASSQVGPGGYTF. In DNA, the CDR3 is TGTGCCAGCAGCCAAGTGGGTCCGGGTGGCTACACCTTC. This chain uses TRBV3-1 (or the pseudogene TRBV3-2) with TRBJ1-2; D gene uncertain. The length of the CDR3 is 13 residues. From germline, CDR1 is LGHDT and CDR2 YNNKEL (reference sequence). Trimming took off 1 base at V and 7 bases at J, with 10 bases between the two ends.